This TCR beta chain was recorded in a study of cytomegalovirus exposure and HLA in healthy donors. Overall study findings and caveats: Investigators reported 150 to 200 TCR beta chains as tied to cytomegalovirus.

Assay: immunoSEQ multiplex PCR; the TCRdb copy retains only in-frame clones and omits some. The sample has some 290,000 clones; 88% are singletons. About this clone itself: Its antigen is unknown.

This CDR3 has 15 residues. Trimming left V 3 bases short and J 2 bases short, with 12 bases between. Germline-derived CDR1 and CDR2 are ENHRY and SYGVKD. This TCR was recovered from a man aged 30-40 years in good health and CMV-seronegative. Sequencing input: PBMCs. The gene calls are TRBV10-3 and TRBJ2-3; TRBD2 might be the D (6 bases). The CDR3 protein is CAISDSGTYTDTQYF. CDR3 nucleotide sequence: TGTGCCATCAGTGATTCCGGGACTTACACAGATACGCAGTATTTT.